This TCR beta chain was sequenced in a study of regulatory T cells in long-lasting Graves disease. As to time point: newly diagnosed GD, antithyroid drugs for less than 3 months. Scientists built the TCR library using RNA that was extracted from PBMCs. This clonotype showed up many times. Arm-PCR of CDR3 regions and iRepertoire HTBI primers were the basis on which TCR beta libraries were built. TCRdb reprocessed the multiplex PCR reads via MiXCR and lists one record per CDR3 protein. The sample carries roughly 440,000 distinct CDR3 sequences, roughly 15% recorded once. The same sample was also studied in work on T cells in Graves' hyperthyroidism and ophthalmopathy.

The sequence came from a woman aged 18-30 years with Graves disease. The specimen comprised peripheral blood mononuclear cells (PBMCs), sampled at new diagnosis, from a patient treated with antithyroid drugs.

The CDR3 reads CSTSGAGAFSEQFF. CDR3 DNA sequence: TGCAGCACCAGCGGGGCGGGGGCTTTTAGTGAGCAGTTCTTC. The chain links TRBV29-1 to TRBJ2-1; maybe TRBD2 (7 bases). There are 14 residues in the CDR3. V gave up 8 bases and J gave up 9 bases, with 23 bases separating them. Germline V gene data show CDR1 as SQVTM and CDR2 as ANQGSEA.